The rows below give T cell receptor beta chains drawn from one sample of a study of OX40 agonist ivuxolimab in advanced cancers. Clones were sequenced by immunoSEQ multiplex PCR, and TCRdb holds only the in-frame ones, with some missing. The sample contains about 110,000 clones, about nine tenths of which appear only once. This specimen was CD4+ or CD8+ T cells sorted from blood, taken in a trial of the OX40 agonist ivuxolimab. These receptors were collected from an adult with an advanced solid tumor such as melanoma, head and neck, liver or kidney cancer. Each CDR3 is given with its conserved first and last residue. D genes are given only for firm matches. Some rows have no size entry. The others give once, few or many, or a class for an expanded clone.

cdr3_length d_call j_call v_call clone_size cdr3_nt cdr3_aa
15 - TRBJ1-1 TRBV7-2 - TGTGCCAGCAGCTTAGGGCAGGGGATGACCACTGAAGCTTTCTTT CASSLGQGMTTEAFF
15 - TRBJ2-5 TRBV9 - TGTGCCAGCAGCGTAGCGGCCGGAGGGGCGGAGACCCAGTACTTC CASSVAAGGAETQYF
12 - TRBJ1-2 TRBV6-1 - TGTGCCAGCACCCGGCAGGGTCTTGGCTACACCTTC CASTRQGLGYTF
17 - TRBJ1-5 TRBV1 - TGCACCAGCAGCCCCGGTTCAGGAGGATATAGCAATCAGCCCCAGCATTTT CTSSPGSGGYSNQPQHF
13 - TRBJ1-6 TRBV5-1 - TGCGCCAGCAGCTTGTCCGCAAATTCACCCCTCCACTTT CASSLSANSPLHF
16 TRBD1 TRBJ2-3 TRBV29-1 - TGCAGCACCCGGGACAGGCCCCGGCGAGGTTCAGATACGCAGTATTTT CSTRDRPRRGSDTQYF
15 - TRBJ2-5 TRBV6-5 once TGTGCCAGCAGTTACCGCGTCAGGGACCAAGAGACCCAGTACTTC CASSYRVRDQETQYF
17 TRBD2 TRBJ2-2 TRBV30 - TGTGCCTGGAGTGTTTTCGCGGCGGGGAGGGTTACCGGGGAGCTGTTTTTT CAWSVFAAGRVTGELFF
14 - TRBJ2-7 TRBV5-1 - TGCGCCAGCAGCCGAGGGACCCTTACCTACGAGCAGTACTTC CASSRGTLTYEQYF
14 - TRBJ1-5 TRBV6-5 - TGTGCCAGCAGTCACAATGTCGGCAATCAGCCCCAGCATTTT CASSHNVGNQPQHF
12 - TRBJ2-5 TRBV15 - TGTGCCACCAGCAGAGGTGAGGAGACCCAGTACTTC CATSRGEETQYF
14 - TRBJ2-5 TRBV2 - TGTGCCAGCAGATCGACAGGCGTCCAAGAGACCCAGTACTTC CASRSTGVQETQYF
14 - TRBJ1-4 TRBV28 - TGTGCCAGCAGTCTCCTAGGCGGGGAAGAAAAACTGTTTTTT CASSLLGGEEKLFF
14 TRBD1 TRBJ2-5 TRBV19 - TGTGCCAGTAGTCCTGGGACAGACCAAGAGACCCAGTACTTC CASSPGTDQETQYF
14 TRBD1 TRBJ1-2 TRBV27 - TGTGCCAGCAGCATTGGGCGGGACAGGGGCGGCTACACCTTC CASSIGRDRGGYTF
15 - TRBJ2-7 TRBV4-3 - TGCGCCAGCAGCCAAGGGCAGGGAAGCTCCTACGAGCAGTACTTC CASSQGQGSSYEQYF
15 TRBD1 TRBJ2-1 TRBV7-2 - TGTGCCAGCAGCTTGGGACAGGCCGCCTACAATGAGCAGTTCTTC CASSLGQAAYNEQFF
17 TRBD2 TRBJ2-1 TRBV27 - TGTGCCAGCAGTTTCACAGGTCTCGGGAGGGGTTTGAATGAGCAGTTCTTC CASSFTGLGRGLNEQFF
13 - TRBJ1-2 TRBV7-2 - TGTGCCAGCAGCTTACAGGCCGCCGGAGGCTACACCTTC CASSLQAAGGYTF
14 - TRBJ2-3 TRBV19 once TGTGCCAGTAGGTCCGGGACTAGCACAGATACGCAGTATTTT CASRSGTSTDTQYF
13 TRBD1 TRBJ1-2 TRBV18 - TGTGCCAGCTCACCGACAGGGTCGGATGGCTACACCTTC CASSPTGSDGYTF
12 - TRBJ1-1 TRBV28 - TGTGCCAGTAGAGGAGGGAACACTGAAGCTTTCTTT CASRGGNTEAFF
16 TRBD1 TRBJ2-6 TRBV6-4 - TGTGCCAGCAGTACCGGGACAGGGCGGGAGGCCAACGTCCTGACTTTC CASSTGTGREANVLTF
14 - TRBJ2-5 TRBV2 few TGTGCCAGCAGTGAAGCGCTTAGGACGCCGGGCCAGTACTTC CASSEALRTPGQYF
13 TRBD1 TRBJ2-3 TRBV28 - TGTGCCAGCAGTTTACAGGGGGCAGATACGCAGTATTTT CASSLQGADTQYF
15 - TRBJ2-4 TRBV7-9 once TGTGCCAGCAGCTTAGCGGAGGCAGGGGAAAACATTCAGTACTTC CASSLAEAGENIQYF
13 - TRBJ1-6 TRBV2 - TGTGCCAGCAGTGAAGGACAACATTCACCCCTCCACTTT CASSEGQHSPLHF
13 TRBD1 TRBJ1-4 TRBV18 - TGTGCCAGCTCAGGACAGGCAAATGAAAAACTGTTTTTT CASSGQANEKLFF
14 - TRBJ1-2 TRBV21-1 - TGTGCCAGCAGCAGCTCCAAAGGTATGGATGGCTACACCTTC CASSSSKGMDGYTF
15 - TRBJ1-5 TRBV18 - TGTGCCAGCTCACCGTCACCACAGGACAATCAGCCCCAGCATTTT CASSPSPQDNQPQHF
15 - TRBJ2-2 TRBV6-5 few TGTGCCAGCAGTTACGGGCAGGCGAACACCGGGGAGCTGTTTTTT CASSYGQANTGELFF
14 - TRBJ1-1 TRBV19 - TGTGCCAGTACTCAAGAAATGGGTGGCACTGAAGCTTTCTTT CASTQEMGGTEAFF
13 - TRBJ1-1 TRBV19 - TGTGCCAGTAGTATAGAAAGTAGAACTGAAGCTTTCTTT CASSIESRTEAFF
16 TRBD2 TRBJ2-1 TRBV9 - TGTGCCAGCAGCCCCCCTTCGGGGGGGCTGGGAAATGAGCAGTTCTTC CASSPPSGGLGNEQFF
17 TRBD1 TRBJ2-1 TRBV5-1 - TGCGCCAGCAGCTTGGACTCCCGGACAGGGAGGAGGAATGAGCAGTTCTTC CASSLDSRTGRRNEQFF
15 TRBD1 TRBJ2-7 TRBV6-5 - TGTGCCAGCAGTGCCCCCGGGACAGGGTACTACGAGCAGTACTTC CASSAPGTGYYEQYF
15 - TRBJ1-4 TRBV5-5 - TGTGCCAGCAGCCAGCAGGGGTTCGAGCGGGAAAAACTGTTTTTT CASSQQGFEREKLFF
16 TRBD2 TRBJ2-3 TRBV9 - TGTGCCAGCAGCGTAGGAATGGCGGGGGGGCTTTATACGCAGTATTTT CASSVGMAGGLYTQYF
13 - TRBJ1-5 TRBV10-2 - TGCGCCAGCCTTGGGAGGGGGGATCAGCCCCAGCATTTT CASLGRGDQPQHF
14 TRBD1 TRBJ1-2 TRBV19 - TGTGCCAGTAGCCTGGGACAGTTGAACTATGGCTACACCTTC CASSLGQLNYGYTF
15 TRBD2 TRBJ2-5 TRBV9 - TGTGCCAGCAGCGTAGCTAGCGGGGGCTGGGAGACCCAGTACTTC CASSVASGGWETQYF
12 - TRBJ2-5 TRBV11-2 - TGTGCCAGCAGCTTAGTTGCCCAGGGGCAGTACTTC CASSLVAQGQYF
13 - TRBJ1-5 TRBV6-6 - TGTGCCAGCAGTTACTCAAGCAATCAGCCCCAGCATTTT CASSYSSNQPQHF
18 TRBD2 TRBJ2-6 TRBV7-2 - TGTGCCAGCAGCTTAGAAGGTAGCGGGGCGCCTGGGGCCAACGTCCTGACTTTC CASSLEGSGAPGANVLTF
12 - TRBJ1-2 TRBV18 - TGTGCCAGCTCACCAAGGGCCTATGGCTACACCTTC CASSPRAYGYTF
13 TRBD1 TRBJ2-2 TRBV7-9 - TGTGCCAGCTCCGGACAGGGCACCGGGGAGCTGTTTTTT CASSGQGTGELFF
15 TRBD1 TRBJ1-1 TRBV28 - TGTGCCAGCAGGTCCACAGGGGATATGAACACTGAAGCTTTCTTT CASRSTGDMNTEAFF
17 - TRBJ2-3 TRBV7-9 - TGTGCCAGCAGCTTGGGCTTGGTTGGCTCACCGGGGGTAACGCAGTATTTT CASSLGLVGSPGVTQYF
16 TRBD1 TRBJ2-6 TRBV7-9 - TGTGCCAGCAGCTTCCACAGGGGGCGAGGGGCCAACGTCCTGACTTTC CASSFHRGRGANVLTF
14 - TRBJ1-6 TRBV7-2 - TGTGCCAGCAGCTTAGATTTCAGGAATTCACCCCTCCACTTT CASSLDFRNSPLHF
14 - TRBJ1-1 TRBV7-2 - TGTGCCAGCAGCGGTGGCGCCTTGAACACTGAAGCTTTCTTT CASSGGALNTEAFF